This entry concerns a single T cell receptor (beta chain). Its target is unknown. Germline loops: CDR1 SGHDN, CDR2 FVKESK. This CDR3 comprises 15 residues. The data stem from a study of T cells expressing NK-cell markers. Study-wide results and limits: Five or six donors carried dominant NKG2C+ clonotypes that made up roughly 1.0-7.5% of their CD8+ T cells.

TCRdb re-called the 5' RACE reads; every CDR3 protein appears as one record, without DNA. The table lists 550,000 or so distinct CDR3 sequences. Sequences were obtained from blood T cells: a sorted CD56 or NKG2C T cell subset, CD4+ or CD8+ T cells, or bulk PBMC T cells (not recorded which). This clonotype originated in a man aged 18-30 years in good health. This rearrangement joins TRBV14 to TRBJ2-1; TCRdb outputs TRBD2, but without DNA this stays unchecked. The CDR3 is CASSPIGPNYNEQFF.